These T cell receptor beta chains were read from a single sample in a study of blood T cell repertoires in COVID-19. Profiling relied on immunoSEQ multiplex PCR, and the TCRdb table lists in-frame clones only, not all of them. The sample records tens of thousands of clones, around nine tenths being singletons. The sequencing input was peripheral blood. These receptors all stem from a man aged 55 to 70 with active or convalescent COVID-19. Both conserved end residues are part of each CDR3. The D gene is left open where the match is weak. For some rows the clone size is stated as once, few or many, or as a class when expanded; others skip it.

TRBJ1-2 12 once TRBV28 . CASSSNHYGYTF TGTGCCAGCAGTTCTAACCACTATGGCTACACCTTC
TRBJ1-5 14 . TRBV24-1 . CATSDVYSNQPQHF TGTGCCACCAGTGATGTTTATAGCAATCAGCCCCAGCATTTT
TRBJ2-7 14 . TRBV5-1 . CASSLVQGLYEQYF TGCGCCAGCAGCTTGGTTCAGGGGCTCTACGAGCAGTACTTC
TRBJ2-5 14 . TRBV5-5 . CASSWVGSQETQYF TGTGCCAGCAGCTGGGTAGGGAGTCAAGAGACCCAGTACTTC
TRBJ1-1 14 . TRBV5-1 TRBD1 CASSLGTGSTEAFF TGCGCCAGCAGCTTAGGGACAGGGTCGACTGAAGCTTTCTTT
TRBJ1-1 11 . TRBV7-9 . CAVARATEAFF TGTGCCGTCGCCAGGGCCACTGAAGCTTTCTTT
TRBJ1-4 16 . TRBV5-1 TRBD1 CASSIQGAGANEKLFF TGCGCCAGCAGCATACAGGGGGCAGGAGCTAATGAAAAACTGTTTTTT
TRBJ1-1 14 . TRBV28 . CASSFRRGGAGAFF TGTGCCAGCAGTTTCCGCAGGGGAGGAGCGGGGGCTTTCTTT
TRBJ1-2 13 . TRBV28 TRBD1 CASSSRDRDGYTF TGTGCCAGCAGTTCCCGGGACAGGGACGGCTACACCTTC
TRBJ2-5 14 . TRBV5-1 TRBD1 CASSRGTGEETQYF TGCGCCAGCAGCCGGGGGACAGGGGAAGAGACCCAGTACTTC
TRBJ1-3 14 . TRBV30 . CAWSVLSSGNTIYF TGTGCCTGGAGTGTCCTCAGCTCTGGAAACACCATATATTTT
TRBJ1-2 15 . TRBV5-4 TRBD1 CASSTGTGIEYGYTF TGTGCCAGCAGCACCGGGACAGGGATCGAGTATGGCTACACCTTC
TRBJ1-2 10 . TRBV29-1 . CSVQPDGYTF TGCAGCGTTCAACCAGATGGCTACACCTTC
TRBJ1-1 16 . TRBV28 TRBD1 CASSSPDRVLNTEAFF TGTGCCAGCAGTTCGCCAGACAGGGTCCTCAACACTGAAGCTTTCTTT
TRBJ2-3 12 . TRBV7-5 . CVRSPMGDTQYF TGTGTCAGAAGCCCGATGGGCGATACGCAGTATTTT
TRBJ2-7 14 . TRBV28 . CASNQAAQNYEQYF TGTGCCAGCAACCAGGCAGCCCAAAACTACGAGCAGTACTTC
TRBJ2-2 12 once TRBV10-2 . CASSRGTGELFF TGCGCCAGCAGTAGGGGTACCGGGGAGCTGTTTTTT
TRBJ2-7 13 . TRBV6-2/TRBV6-3 . CASSMTGAYEQYF TGTGCCAGCAGCATGACAGGAGCCTACGAGCAGTACTTC
TRBJ2-1 13 . TRBV7-9 . CASSLFQDNEQFF TGTGCCAGCAGCTTATTCCAGGACAATGAGCAGTTCTTC
TRBJ2-3 13 . TRBV2 . CAESNQKTDTQYF TGTGCCGAAAGTAATCAGAAAACAGATACGCAGTATTTT